This TCR beta chain was sequenced in a study of vaccination effects on CD4 cells after COVID-19 (dated by TCRdb to 2022 to 2024). At the level of the whole study: Each participant received two doses of an mRNA SARS-CoV-2 vaccine, either BNT162b2 or mRNA-1273. SARS-CoV-2 spike-specific CD4+ TCR repertoires were compared before and after mRNA vaccination in COVID-19 convalescent patients and in infection-naive vaccine recipients. Altogether, around ten COVID-19 convalescent patients and a handful of SARS-CoV-2-naive healthy vaccine recipients made up the full study. The Oncomine TCR Beta short-read assay on an Illumina iSeq 100 was used to sequence cultures from other donors in the study.

In the ViraFEST assay, PBMC were stimulated with viral peptide pools, and TCR sequencing was then used to find antigen-specific CD4+ T cell clonotypes based on their expansion. After less than 13 days of culture, CD4+ T cells were isolated with the EasySep CD4+ T cell isolation kit. Healthy vaccine recipients had no prior SARS-CoV-2 infection, confirmed by negative nucleocapsid antibodies before and after vaccination. Some 1.9 million PBMC per well were cultured with 8.5 to 10 ug/ml peptides in IMDM containing 5% human AB serum, approximately 9.9 IU/ml IL-2 and gentamicin. Half of the culture medium was replaced with fresh IL-2-containing medium on days 3 and 7. Each peptide stimulation condition was cultured in triplicate wells unless otherwise noted. Using Ficoll-Paque Plus gradient centrifugation, PBMC were separated from whole blood and then either used fresh or cryopreserved at -140C. The spike proteins of SARS-CoV-2 and of the common cold coronaviruses HCoV-NL63, HCoV-OC43 and HCoV-229E were spanned by overlapping peptide pools. The QIAamp micro DNA kit was used to extract genomic DNA from the cultured CD4+ T cells.

The library was obtained by the immunoSEQ multiplex PCR assay. DNA from the cultured and isolated CD4+ T cells underwent TCR beta CDR3 sequencing. In the original analysis: Non-productive TCR sequences were removed, reads were trimmed to the CDR3 region, and CDR3s of at least 7 amino acids were retained. Antigen-specific clonotypes were identified with the MANAFEST web app by comparing expansion in peptide wells against reference cultures. For clones to be considered positive, expansion at FDR<0.05 versus reference and all other wells, an odds ratio above 5, and a frequency above 0.1% in two replicate wells were required. A clonotype was defined as cross-reactive if the clonotype was significantly expanded both in SARS-CoV-2 spike wells and in at least one common cold coronavirus spike condition. CDR3 similarity was assessed by Levenshtein distance with the stringdist R package, and unrooted trees were built with ape in R 3.6.1. The immuneACCESS repertoire file appears here via TCRdb, limited to in-frame rearrangements. These files lack a portion of the clones; in checked studies, under half of the deficit traces to unresolved V genes, and the cause of the others is not known. Clone size and V and J calls were adopted from that table, with D and trimming inferred from the DNA. The sample table shows fewer than 85,000 clones, and more than 60% are seen once. The ten largest clones add up to roughly a tenth of the sample.

CDR1 LNHDA and CDR2 SQIVND were looked up in the germline V gene (reference sequence). The CDR3 has 16 amino acids, counting the end cysteine and phenylalanine. The CDR3 DNA has 48 bases and is translated from base 1. Trimming accounts for 7 bases at V and 2 bases at J, while the number of junction bases matched to no gene is 11. Broader findings and caveats from the paper: Both infection-induced and vaccine-induced clones contracted markedly at late post-vaccination timepoints, which is consistent with waning T cell responses. In healthy vaccine recipients, vaccine-induced clones were almost all SARS-CoV-2 mono-reactive, with only 1 of 255 being cross-reactive with common cold coronaviruses. Limitations of the study were the small number of convalescent patients and the absence of early post-infection timepoints.

On this clone itself: Its target antigen remains unknown. No base qualities exist here, and no much larger clone lies one base off it.

The sequence links TRBV19 to TRBJ2-1; 7 central nucleotides agree with TRBD2. The sequence came from a human donor who received a COVID-19 vaccine. The input for sequencing was CD4+ T cells from PBMCs cultured with SARS-CoV-2 spike peptides, taken before COVID-19 vaccination. The cell subset or site label, read with the paper, signifies: SARS-CoV-2 spike overlapping peptide pool stimulation. The DNA is as follows: TGTGCCAGTACCCAGAGAAGCGGGGCCACCTACAATGAGCAGTTCTTC. This gives the protein CASTQRSGATYNEQFF.